The rows below give T cell receptor beta chains drawn from one sample of a study of shared clonotypes between healthy human individuals. Method: immunoSEQ multiplex PCR; TCRdb's copy keeps in-frame clones and lacks some. The sample has more than 2,000,000 clones; 93% are singletons. The sequenced sample consisted of naive CD4+ T cells from PBMCs. The receptors shown here come from a man aged 18-30 years in good health. Some clones in this sample may be carry-over from other donors' samples. Both conserved end residues are part of each CDR3. The order of the fields is J gene, clone size, D gene, V gene, CDR3 protein, CDR3 DNA. The D gene is left open where the match is weak. The size of a clone is reported for some rows only, either as once, few or many, or as a class for expanded clones.

J gene: TRBJ2-7
clone size: -
D gene: -
V gene: TRBV5-1
CDR3 protein: CASSLRGQDYEQYF
CDR3 DNA: TGCGCCAGCAGCTTGAGGGGACAAGACTACGAGCAGTACTTC

J gene: TRBJ2-5
clone size: -
D gene: TRBD2
V gene: TRBV30
CDR3 protein: CAWSSLVAGAYEETQYF
CDR3 DNA: TGTGCCTGGAGTAGTTTGGTAGCGGGGGCTTATGAGGAGACCCAGTACTTC

J gene: TRBJ1-2
clone size: -
D gene: TRBD1
V gene: TRBV28
CDR3 protein: CASSLQGNYGYTF
CDR3 DNA: TGTGCCAGCAGCTTACAGGGGAACTATGGCTACACCTTC

J gene: TRBJ2-3
clone size: -
D gene: -
V gene: TRBV18
CDR3 protein: CASSTIRPDTQYF
CDR3 DNA: TGTGCCAGCTCAACGATAAGGCCAGATACGCAGTATTTT

J gene: TRBJ2-3
clone size: once
D gene: -
V gene: TRBV7-9
CDR3 protein: CASSRIEDTQYF
CDR3 DNA: TGTGCCAGCAGCCGAATAGAGGACACGCAGTATTTT

J gene: TRBJ2-1
clone size: -
D gene: TRBD2
V gene: TRBV28
CDR3 protein: CASSGGLAGGNEQFF
CDR3 DNA: TGTGCCAGCAGCGGGGGACTAGCGGGAGGCAATGAGCAGTTCTTC

J gene: TRBJ2-5
clone size: -
D gene: TRBD2
V gene: TRBV4-3
CDR3 protein: CASSQEAGAGETQYF
CDR3 DNA: TGCGCCAGCAGCCAGGAAGCGGGGGCGGGGGAGACCCAGTACTTC

J gene: TRBJ2-2
clone size: -
D gene: TRBD1
V gene: TRBV4-3
CDR3 protein: CASSQGDRVTGELFF
CDR3 DNA: TGCGCCAGCAGCCAAGGTGACAGGGTAACCGGGGAGCTGTTTTTT

J gene: TRBJ2-7
clone size: -
D gene: TRBD1
V gene: TRBV30
CDR3 protein: CAWSFGTGDSNEQYF
CDR3 DNA: TGTGCCTGGAGTTTCGGGACAGGGGATTCGAACGAGCAGTACTTC

J gene: TRBJ1-1
clone size: few
D gene: -
V gene: TRBV5-1
CDR3 protein: CASSVYRATEAFF
CDR3 DNA: TGCGCCAGCAGCGTATACAGGGCCACTGAAGCTTTCTTT

J gene: TRBJ1-5
clone size: -
D gene: TRBD1
V gene: TRBV2
CDR3 protein: CASSPTGGNQPQHF
CDR3 DNA: TGTGCCAGCAGCCCTACAGGGGGGAATCAGCCCCAGCATTTT

J gene: TRBJ1-5
clone size: -
D gene: TRBD1
V gene: TRBV2
CDR3 protein: CASSSGTGRRAGNQPQHF
CDR3 DNA: TGTGCCAGCAGCTCCGGGACAGGGAGGAGGGCGGGCAATCAGCCCCAGCATTTT

J gene: TRBJ1-1
clone size: -
D gene: TRBD1
V gene: TRBV5-3
CDR3 protein: CARSRPVPTGGAFF
CDR3 DNA: TGTGCCAGAAGCCGTCCCGTTCCTACAGGGGGAGCTTTCTTT

J gene: TRBJ2-1
clone size: -
D gene: -
V gene: TRBV6-6
CDR3 protein: CASSSKLGGSYNEQFF
CDR3 DNA: TGTGCCAGCAGTTCCAAACTAGGCGGCTCCTACAATGAGCAGTTCTTC

J gene: TRBJ1-2
clone size: -
D gene: -
V gene: TRBV2
CDR3 protein: CASSGTAWGYTF
CDR3 DNA: TGTGCCAGCAGTGGGACCGCCTGGGGCTACACCTTC

J gene: TRBJ1-1
clone size: -
D gene: -
V gene: TRBV27
CDR3 protein: CASSTSTWGTEAFF
CDR3 DNA: TGTGCCAGCAGTACCTCAACATGGGGCACTGAAGCTTTCTTT

J gene: TRBJ2-2
clone size: -
D gene: TRBD1
V gene: TRBV28
CDR3 protein: CASGDRGSFRDTGELFF
CDR3 DNA: TGTGCCAGCGGCGACAGGGGCTCTTTTCGGGACACCGGGGAGCTGTTTTTT

J gene: TRBJ2-7
clone size: -
D gene: TRBD2
V gene: TRBV11-1
CDR3 protein: CASSGPTPDSGRVGEQYF
CDR3 DNA: TGTGCCAGCAGCGGACCCACCCCGGATAGCGGGAGGGTGGGCGAGCAGTACTTC

J gene: TRBJ1-1
clone size: -
D gene: -
V gene: TRBV7-3
CDR3 protein: CASSIGANTEAFF
CDR3 DNA: TGTGCCAGCAGCATTGGGGCGAACACTGAAGCTTTCTTT

J gene: TRBJ1-1
clone size: -
D gene: TRBD1
V gene: TRBV5-4
CDR3 protein: CASSSGGGSPGTEAFF
CDR3 DNA: TGTGCCAGCAGCTCAGGGGGCGGGTCCCCCGGAACTGAAGCTTTCTTT

J gene: TRBJ2-3
clone size: -
D gene: -
V gene: TRBV2
CDR3 protein: CASSGSRQSTDTQYF
CDR3 DNA: TGTGCCAGCAGTGGCTCGAGACAGAGCACAGATACGCAGTATTTT

J gene: TRBJ2-1
clone size: -
D gene: -
V gene: TRBV10-3
CDR3 protein: CAISDQLGEQFF
CDR3 DNA: TGTGCCATCAGTGACCAACTCGGTGAGCAGTTCTTC

J gene: TRBJ1-4
clone size: -
D gene: TRBD1
V gene: TRBV2
CDR3 protein: CASSRRDRGEKLFF
CDR3 DNA: TGTGCCAGCAGTCGCCGGGACAGGGGGGAAAAACTGTTTTTT

J gene: TRBJ2-1
clone size: -
D gene: -
V gene: TRBV9
CDR3 protein: CASSVDGEPRSEQFF
CDR3 DNA: TGTGCCAGCAGCGTAGACGGGGAGCCGAGATCGGAGCAGTTCTTC

J gene: TRBJ2-1
clone size: -
D gene: TRBD2
V gene: TRBV5-1
CDR3 protein: CASSSLAGGANEQFF
CDR3 DNA: TGCGCCAGCAGCTCCCTAGCGGGAGGAGCCAATGAGCAGTTCTTC

J gene: TRBJ1-5
clone size: -
D gene: TRBD1
V gene: TRBV18
CDR3 protein: CASSPTGVNQPQHF
CDR3 DNA: TGTGCCAGCTCACCGACAGGGGTCAATCAGCCCCAGCATTTT

J gene: TRBJ1-2
clone size: -
D gene: -
V gene: TRBV7-2
CDR3 protein: CASSLARVGAYGYTF
CDR3 DNA: TGTGCCAGCAGCTTAGCCCGGGTAGGGGCCTATGGCTACACCTTC

J gene: TRBJ2-7
clone size: -
D gene: -
V gene: TRBV28
CDR3 protein: CASSLGSTNEQYF
CDR3 DNA: TGTGCCAGCAGTTTAGGGTCCACCAACGAGCAGTACTTC

J gene: TRBJ1-1
clone size: -
D gene: TRBD1
V gene: TRBV7-9
CDR3 protein: CASSPETGYATEAFF
CDR3 DNA: TGTGCCAGCAGCCCCGAGACAGGGTATGCCACTGAAGCTTTCTTT

J gene: TRBJ2-4
clone size: -
D gene: -
V gene: TRBV6-5
CDR3 protein: CASQQLAKNIQYF
CDR3 DNA: TGTGCCAGCCAGCAGTTAGCCAAAAACATTCAGTACTTC

J gene: TRBJ2-3
clone size: -
D gene: TRBD2
V gene: TRBV9
CDR3 protein: CASSVDIGLAGRGTDTQYF
CDR3 DNA: TGTGCCAGCAGCGTAGATATCGGACTAGCGGGACGAGGCACAGATACGCAGTATTTT

J gene: TRBJ1-1
clone size: -
D gene: -
V gene: TRBV7-9
CDR3 protein: CASSPGGGGDTEAFF
CDR3 DNA: TGTGCCAGCAGCCCCGGGGGGGGAGGTGACACTGAAGCTTTCTTT

J gene: TRBJ2-3
clone size: -
D gene: -
V gene: TRBV10-3
CDR3 protein: CAISEGGRVGDTQYF
CDR3 DNA: TGTGCCATCAGTGAAGGGGGGAGGGTTGGAGATACGCAGTATTTT

J gene: TRBJ1-1
clone size: -
D gene: -
V gene: TRBV19
CDR3 protein: CASSIMGSSAEAFF
CDR3 DNA: TGTGCCAGTAGTATAATGGGTAGTAGCGCTGAAGCTTTCTTT

J gene: TRBJ1-1
clone size: -
D gene: -
V gene: TRBV7-8
CDR3 protein: CASSLDRDTEAFF
CDR3 DNA: TGTGCCAGCAGCTTAGATCGGGACACTGAAGCTTTCTTT

J gene: TRBJ1-2
clone size: -
D gene: -
V gene: TRBV5-8
CDR3 protein: CASSLDGGGGYGYTF
CDR3 DNA: TGTGCCAGCAGCTTGGATGGGGGAGGCGGCTATGGCTACACCTTC